The T cell receptor (beta chain) described here comes from a study of cytomegalovirus exposure and HLA in healthy donors. Study conclusions and caveats: TCR beta chains associated with HLA were, in a later analysis, more clonally expanded than equally common others. A later analysis linked a missense DCLRE1C variant to TCR beta V- and J-gene trimming. Roughly uniform depth of sequencing across donors was assumed in presence/absence analyses.

Turning to this clone: Its antigen is unknown.

The PCR was carried out with 60 Vbeta primers and 13 Jbeta primers. Measured with immunoSEQ multiplex PCR; TCRdb has only the in-frame clones, and not every one. The sample yields a few hundred thousand clones, 83% seen once. Material for sequencing was PBMCs. The receptor was isolated from a girl aged 5-17 years in good health and CMV-seronegative.

CDR3 region: CASSLGREPGDNEQFF. The CDR3 bases are TGCGCCAGCAGCTTGGGCCGGGAGCCCGGTGACAATGAGCAGTTCTTC. This chain joins TRBV5-1 and TRBJ2-1; tentatively, D is TRBD2 (6 bases). The CDR3 loop spans 16 amino acids. CDR1 and CDR2 (germline): SGHRS, YFSETQ. Deletions cut 0 bases from V and 5 bases from J, with 15 bases between.